These T cell receptor beta chains were read from a single sample in a study of OX40 agonist ivuxolimab in advanced cancers. Sequencing used immunoSEQ multiplex PCR; TCRdb keeps in-frame clones, though not all of them. Here the sample spans approximately 74,000 clones, roughly 90% being singletons. Sequencing used CD4+ or CD8+ T cells sorted from blood, obtained in a trial of the OX40 agonist ivuxolimab. The receptors derive from an adult with an advanced solid tumor such as melanoma, head and neck, liver or kidney cancer. The CDR3 runs from the conserved cysteine through the conserved F or W. A D gene is named only where the DNA matches it firmly. Clone size is given for some rows only: seen once, a few or many times, or a class if the clone is expanded.

cdr3_nt: TGTGCCAGCAACATTGTCAGGGGGCCCTACAATGAGCAGTTCTTC
cdr3_aa: CASNIVRGPYNEQFF
clone_size: NA
d_call: TRBD1
v_call: TRBV7-2
j_call: TRBJ2-1

cdr3_nt: TGTGCCAGCAGACAAACGCTCAGCCCCAACGAGCAGTACTTC
cdr3_aa: CASRQTLSPNEQYF
clone_size: once
d_call: NA
v_call: TRBV2
j_call: TRBJ2-7

cdr3_nt: TGTGCCAGTAACCCATGGTCGGTGCGTCAGCCCCAGCATTTT
cdr3_aa: CASNPWSVRQPQHF
clone_size: few
d_call: NA
v_call: TRBV19
j_call: TRBJ1-5

cdr3_nt: TGTGCCAGCAGCTTTAGCGGGGATACCCAAGAGACCCAGTACTTC
cdr3_aa: CASSFSGDTQETQYF
clone_size: once
d_call: TRBD2
v_call: TRBV11-2
j_call: TRBJ2-5

cdr3_nt: TGCGCCAGCAGCTTAGGGGGACTAGCGGGAGTTAGCTCCTACGAGCAGTACTTC
cdr3_aa: CASSLGGLAGVSSYEQYF
clone_size: NA
d_call: TRBD2
v_call: TRBV5-1
j_call: TRBJ2-7

cdr3_nt: TGTGCCACCCGTCGGGGGATAGCGGGAGGAGATACGCAGTATTTT
cdr3_aa: CATRRGIAGGDTQYF
clone_size: NA
d_call: TRBD2
v_call: TRBV28
j_call: TRBJ2-3

cdr3_nt: TGTGCCAGTAGTATAGGTAGGGCCCAGCATTTT
cdr3_aa: CASSIGRAQHF
clone_size: NA
d_call: NA
v_call: TRBV19
j_call: TRBJ1-5

cdr3_nt: TGTGCCAGCAGCTTAGGCAGGTTGACCTACGAGCAGTACTTC
cdr3_aa: CASSLGRLTYEQYF
clone_size: NA
d_call: NA
v_call: TRBV7-8
j_call: TRBJ2-7

cdr3_nt: TGTGCCAGCAGCTCCTCATTCCGGGCCGAAAACATTCAGTACTTC
cdr3_aa: CASSSSFRAENIQYF
clone_size: NA
d_call: NA
v_call: TRBV5-4
j_call: TRBJ2-4

cdr3_nt: TGTGCCAGCAGCTTAGACAGGGCGGGCGGCTACACCTTC
cdr3_aa: CASSLDRAGGYTF
clone_size: NA
d_call: NA
v_call: TRBV11-2
j_call: TRBJ1-2

cdr3_nt: TGTGCCAGCGGTAGAGGGAGTACCGACAATGAGCAGTTCTTC
cdr3_aa: CASGRGSTDNEQFF
clone_size: NA
d_call: NA
v_call: TRBV2
j_call: TRBJ2-1

cdr3_nt: TGTGCCAGCTCACCACGGACTAGCGGGAGGTCCAAAGCCTACGAGCAGTACTTC
cdr3_aa: CASSPRTSGRSKAYEQYF
clone_size: NA
d_call: TRBD2
v_call: TRBV18
j_call: TRBJ2-7

cdr3_nt: TGTGCCAGCAGCAACGGACAGAAAAGGAGCTACACCTTC
cdr3_aa: CASSNGQKRSYTF
clone_size: NA
d_call: NA
v_call: TRBV6-5
j_call: TRBJ1-2

cdr3_nt: TGTGCCAGCAGTGAAGCGCGGGGACCCGCTGGGGAGCAGTACTTC
cdr3_aa: CASSEARGPAGEQYF
clone_size: NA
d_call: NA
v_call: TRBV6-1
j_call: TRBJ2-7

cdr3_nt: TGTGCCAGCAGCGAGGACAATTCCCCCGGAAACACCATATATTTT
cdr3_aa: CASSEDNSPGNTIYF
clone_size: NA
d_call: NA
v_call: TRBV6-4
j_call: TRBJ1-3

cdr3_nt: TGTGCCAGCAGCTTGACCAGGGACCTAAGCCTCCCCTACGAGCAGTACTTC
cdr3_aa: CASSLTRDLSLPYEQYF
clone_size: NA
d_call: NA
v_call: TRBV5-5
j_call: TRBJ2-7

cdr3_nt: TGTGCCAGCAACACCATGAACACTGAAGCTTTCTTT
cdr3_aa: CASNTMNTEAFF
clone_size: few
d_call: NA
v_call: TRBV28
j_call: TRBJ1-1

cdr3_nt: TGTGCCAGCAGCTTGGAACCTTTGAACACTGAAGCTTTCTTT
cdr3_aa: CASSLEPLNTEAFF
clone_size: few
d_call: NA
v_call: TRBV5-6
j_call: TRBJ1-1

cdr3_nt: TGTGCCAGAGAGGGGGGAGAATCCTACAATGAGCAGTTCTTC
cdr3_aa: CAREGGESYNEQFF
clone_size: NA
d_call: NA
v_call: TRBV6-5
j_call: TRBJ2-1

cdr3_nt: TGTGCCAGCAGCTTAGACGGGCGGGATGAGCAGTTCTTC
cdr3_aa: CASSLDGRDEQFF
clone_size: NA
d_call: NA
v_call: TRBV11-3
j_call: TRBJ2-1

cdr3_nt: TGTGCCAGCAGTTATCAGGCGGGAGCGCAAGAGACCCAGTACTTC
cdr3_aa: CASSYQAGAQETQYF
clone_size: NA
d_call: TRBD2
v_call: TRBV6-5
j_call: TRBJ2-5

cdr3_nt: TGCAGCGTTAGGGCGGGAGGAGTCACAGATACGCAGTATTTT
cdr3_aa: CSVRAGGVTDTQYF
clone_size: NA
d_call: TRBD2
v_call: TRBV29-1
j_call: TRBJ2-3

cdr3_nt: TGTGCCAGCAGCTTGGGACAGGCAAATAGCAATCAGCCCCAGCATTTT
cdr3_aa: CASSLGQANSNQPQHF
clone_size: NA
d_call: NA
v_call: TRBV5-6
j_call: TRBJ1-5

cdr3_nt: TGTGCCTGGTCTCGTGGGGTTAACGGGGAGCTGTTTTTT
cdr3_aa: CAWSRGVNGELFF
clone_size: few
d_call: NA
v_call: TRBV30
j_call: TRBJ2-2

cdr3_nt: TGCGCCAGCAGCGTAATTCTGTTGGGGGAGACCCAGTACTTC
cdr3_aa: CASSVILLGETQYF
clone_size: NA
d_call: NA
v_call: TRBV5-1
j_call: TRBJ2-5

cdr3_nt: TGCGCCAGCAGCCAAGAGGCGACAGGGGGTGGAGATCAGCCCCAGCATTTT
cdr3_aa: CASSQEATGGGDQPQHF
clone_size: NA
d_call: TRBD1
v_call: TRBV4-1
j_call: TRBJ1-5

cdr3_nt: TGTGCCAGCAGATACGGGACAGGGAAAGGCTACACCTTC
cdr3_aa: CASRYGTGKGYTF
clone_size: NA
d_call: TRBD1
v_call: TRBV6-6
j_call: TRBJ1-2

cdr3_nt: TGTGCCAGCAGCCAATATTGGGGGTCCGATGTTAGCAATCAGCCCCAGCATTTT
cdr3_aa: CASSQYWGSDVSNQPQHF
clone_size: NA
d_call: NA
v_call: TRBV4-2
j_call: TRBJ1-5

cdr3_nt: TGTGCCAGCAGCTCCCGGGGTGGCCGCGAGCAGTACTTC
cdr3_aa: CASSSRGGREQYF
clone_size: NA
d_call: NA
v_call: TRBV7-2
j_call: TRBJ2-7

cdr3_nt: TGTGCCAGCAGCCAAGCGACGTCCCCAACTAATGAAAAACTGTTTTTT
cdr3_aa: CASSQATSPTNEKLFF
clone_size: NA
d_call: NA
v_call: TRBV4-2
j_call: TRBJ1-4

cdr3_nt: TGTGCCAGCAGTCTGGACAGGGGGACTTTCGATGAGCAGTTCTTC
cdr3_aa: CASSLDRGTFDEQFF
clone_size: NA
d_call: TRBD1
v_call: TRBV2
j_call: TRBJ2-1

cdr3_nt: TGTGCCATCAGTGAGTGGTCAGTTCTAACAGGGGGCGCCCAAGGCTACACCTTC
cdr3_aa: CAISEWSVLTGGAQGYTF
clone_size: NA
d_call: TRBD1
v_call: TRBV10-3
j_call: TRBJ1-2

cdr3_nt: TGTGCCAGCTCACCGTCGCGAGACGGTTACACTGAAGCTTTCTTT
cdr3_aa: CASSPSRDGYTEAFF
clone_size: NA
d_call: NA
v_call: TRBV18
j_call: TRBJ1-1

cdr3_nt: TGTGCCAGCAGTCGGGGTGGTTACAATGAGCAGTTCTTC
cdr3_aa: CASSRGGYNEQFF
clone_size: NA
d_call: NA
v_call: TRBV6-4
j_call: TRBJ2-1

cdr3_nt: TGCGCCAGCAACGGACAGGGGTCCTCAGATACGCAGTATTTT
cdr3_aa: CASNGQGSSDTQYF
clone_size: NA
d_call: TRBD1
v_call: TRBV5-1
j_call: TRBJ2-3

cdr3_nt: TGTGCCAGCAGCAAGACCGGGACTAGCGGGAGAAATAACAGCTCCTACGAGCAGTACTTC
cdr3_aa: CASSKTGTSGRNNSSYEQYF
clone_size: once
d_call: NA
v_call: TRBV21-1
j_call: TRBJ2-7

cdr3_nt: TGTGCCAGCAGTTACTCTGGGACAGTAACCTACGAGCAGTACTTC
cdr3_aa: CASSYSGTVTYEQYF
clone_size: NA
d_call: TRBD1
v_call: TRBV6-5
j_call: TRBJ2-7

cdr3_nt: TGCGCCAGCAGCTTGGTACAGGGGGCCTACGAGCAGTACTTC
cdr3_aa: CASSLVQGAYEQYF
clone_size: few
d_call: TRBD1
v_call: TRBV5-1
j_call: TRBJ2-7

cdr3_nt: TGTGCCAGCAGACGACAGGGCTCCTACAATGAGCAGTTCTTC
cdr3_aa: CASRRQGSYNEQFF
clone_size: NA
d_call: TRBD1
v_call: TRBV6-5
j_call: TRBJ2-1

cdr3_nt: TGTGCCAGTAGTATAGGCTCGGACAGGTTCGGGGAGCTGTTTTTT
cdr3_aa: CASSIGSDRFGELFF
clone_size: NA
d_call: TRBD1
v_call: TRBV19
j_call: TRBJ2-2

cdr3_nt: TGTGCCAGCAGCTACCTGGGCCCCAATGAGCAGTTCTTC
cdr3_aa: CASSYLGPNEQFF
clone_size: NA
d_call: NA
v_call: TRBV7-6
j_call: TRBJ2-1

cdr3_nt: TGTGCCAGCAGCTTAGGTGGTAGCGGGGTCAACACCGGGGAGCTGTTTTTT
cdr3_aa: CASSLGGSGVNTGELFF
clone_size: NA
d_call: TRBD2
v_call: TRBV7-9
j_call: TRBJ2-2

cdr3_nt: TGTGCCAGTAGTATAGAGCCCCCCGGGACTTCTACCTCCTACGAGCAGTACTTC
cdr3_aa: CASSIEPPGTSTSYEQYF
clone_size: once
d_call: NA
v_call: TRBV19
j_call: TRBJ2-7

cdr3_nt: TGTGCCAGCAGCTTATACGGGAGCAGCCGAAATGAGCAGTTCTTC
cdr3_aa: CASSLYGSSRNEQFF
clone_size: NA
d_call: NA
v_call: TRBV7-3
j_call: TRBJ2-1

cdr3_nt: TGCGCCAGCAGCACCGGACAGGGAAAGGGCCCTGGCACAGATACGCAGTATTTT
cdr3_aa: CASSTGQGKGPGTDTQYF
clone_size: NA
d_call: TRBD1
v_call: TRBV5-1
j_call: TRBJ2-3

cdr3_nt: TGTGCCAGCAGAACTAGCGGGAGGTCAGATACGCAGTATTTT
cdr3_aa: CASRTSGRSDTQYF
clone_size: NA
d_call: TRBD2
v_call: TRBV27
j_call: TRBJ2-3

cdr3_nt: TGTGCCAGCAGCTTGGAACTGGGGACAGATACGCAGTATTTT
cdr3_aa: CASSLELGTDTQYF
clone_size: NA
d_call: NA
v_call: TRBV7-8
j_call: TRBJ2-3

cdr3_nt: TGTGCCAGTCAGGCAGGAGTCAAAAACATTCAGTACTTC
cdr3_aa: CASQAGVKNIQYF
clone_size: NA
d_call: NA
v_call: TRBV19
j_call: TRBJ2-4

cdr3_nt: TGTGCCAGCAGCTCCCGGACTAGCGGGAGTTACTATGAGCAGTTCTTC
cdr3_aa: CASSSRTSGSYYEQFF
clone_size: few
d_call: TRBD2
v_call: TRBV7-9
j_call: TRBJ2-1

cdr3_nt: TGTGCCAGCAGCGTGTTTTCAGGGAGGAACAATGAGCAGTTCTTC
cdr3_aa: CASSVFSGRNNEQFF
clone_size: NA
d_call: NA
v_call: TRBV9
j_call: TRBJ2-1

cdr3_nt: TGTGCTAGTGGTTTGGTAAGGTCCTTAATCCCCTACGAGCAGTACTTC
cdr3_aa: CASGLVRSLIPYEQYF
clone_size: NA
d_call: NA
v_call: TRBV12-5
j_call: TRBJ2-7

cdr3_nt: TGTGCCATCAGTGACGGCAATCAGCCCCAGCATTTT
cdr3_aa: CAISDGNQPQHF
clone_size: NA
d_call: NA
v_call: TRBV10-3
j_call: TRBJ1-5

cdr3_nt: TGTGCCAGCAGTCCAAGAAGGAGCAATCAGCCCCAGCATTTT
cdr3_aa: CASSPRRSNQPQHF
clone_size: NA
d_call: NA
v_call: TRBV6-5
j_call: TRBJ1-5

cdr3_nt: TGTGCCACCAGCAGAGATTGGCTAGGGGAGCAGTTCTTC
cdr3_aa: CATSRDWLGEQFF
clone_size: once
d_call: NA
v_call: TRBV15
j_call: TRBJ2-1

cdr3_nt: TGCGCCAGCAACCGAAGAACGACTAATGAAAAACTGTTTTTT
cdr3_aa: CASNRRTTNEKLFF
clone_size: NA
d_call: NA
v_call: TRBV2
j_call: TRBJ1-4

cdr3_nt: TGTGCCAGTAGTATAGGCTGGGGGACTGGAGAGCAGTTCTTC
cdr3_aa: CASSIGWGTGEQFF
clone_size: NA
d_call: NA
v_call: TRBV19
j_call: TRBJ2-1

cdr3_nt: TGCGCCAGCAGCCTTCTCGACAGGGTACATCAGCCCCAGCATTTT
cdr3_aa: CASSLLDRVHQPQHF
clone_size: once
d_call: TRBD1
v_call: TRBV5-1
j_call: TRBJ1-5

cdr3_nt: TGTGCCAGCAGCTTGGGCCAACTAGCGGGAGTAGGGGGTGAGCAGTTCTTC
cdr3_aa: CASSLGQLAGVGGEQFF
clone_size: NA
d_call: TRBD2
v_call: TRBV5-4
j_call: TRBJ2-1

cdr3_nt: TGCGCCAGCAGACAGGGAGGGAGCGGGGAGCTGTTTTTT
cdr3_aa: CASRQGGSGELFF
clone_size: NA
d_call: NA
v_call: TRBV10-2
j_call: TRBJ2-2

cdr3_nt: TGTGCCAGCAGCTCGGCAGGCGGCTATGGCTACACCTTC
cdr3_aa: CASSSAGGYGYTF
clone_size: NA
d_call: NA
v_call: TRBV7-3
j_call: TRBJ1-2